This is a list of T cell receptor beta chains from one sample in a study of T-cell reconstitution after alpha-beta-depleted transplantation in children. TCRdb called the PCR reads again in MiXCR, with one record for every CDR3 protein. The table includes some 200,000 distinct CDR3 sequences, 8% to 9.5% detected once. The sequenced sample was PBMCs from the stem cell graft donor, obtained from the stem cell graft. The receptors stem from a human donor who donated a stem cell graft to a child with acute lymphoblastic leukemia. Each CDR3 is given without its conserved first and last residue. The order of the fields is J gene, CDR3 length, V gene, CDR3 protein.

>TRBJ1-4|13|TRBV7-9
ASSPPGQGREKLF
>TRBJ1-1|9|TRBV27
ASSANTEAF
>TRBJ2-7|12|TRBV11-2
ASSLYSEEDEQY
>TRBJ1-1|10|TRBV20-1
SARDGKSEAF
>TRBJ1-3|12|TRBV3-1
ASSQEAEGNTIY
>TRBJ1-2|12|TRBV6-1
ASSPAGANYGYT
>TRBJ2-1|12|TRBV7-2
ASSRGTSVNEQF
>TRBJ2-2|15|TRBV4-1
ASSQGAGGYNTGELF
>TRBJ2-7|12|TRBV20-1
SAGLVVPPYEQY
>TRBJ2-5|12|TRBV6-6
ASIRGTEQETQY
>TRBJ2-3|16|TRBV4-3
ASSQSSLTGFDADTQY
>TRBJ2-5|11|TRBV10-1
ASSASGEETQY
>TRBJ2-7|10|TRBV6-2/TRBV6-3
ASKTSSYEQY
>TRBJ2-6|14|TRBV4-3
ASSHEWRDGANVLT
>TRBJ2-3|13|TRBV5-1
ASSPGGFPTDTQY
>TRBJ2-3|14|TRBV4-2
ASSQEWPSGVDTQY
>TRBJ1-1|11|TRBV6-4
ASSTEWGTEAF
>TRBJ2-3|13|TRBV29-1
SVVAWAGGPDTQY
>TRBJ2-4|12|TRBV6-1
ASSPGTGRNIQY
>TRBJ2-5|12|TRBV3-1
ASSPSDRLETQY
>TRBJ1-5|13|TRBV3-1
ASSQDTGGSQPQH
>TRBJ2-7|11|TRBV20-1
SARERGSYEQY
>TRBJ1-1|12|TRBV11-2
ASSRPPENTEAF
>TRBJ1-1|11|TRBV3-1
ASSQEDRALAF
>TRBJ2-5|12|TRBV6-1
ATSGRLTEETQY
>TRBJ1-1|12|TRBV4-3
ASSQAGDWTEAF
>TRBJ1-4|13|TRBV7-9
ASSARQGRDEKLF
>TRBJ2-6|16|TRBV3-1
ATCKEGSGHLGANVLT
>TRBJ1-2|13|TRBV25-1
ASSGTGIAGYGYT
>TRBJ2-2|16|TRBV6-2/TRBV6-3
ASSPHTQGSWTTGELF
>TRBJ1-1|13|TRBV12-3/TRBV12-4
ASKTLQGAGPEAF
>TRBJ1-5|15|TRBV12-3/TRBV12-4
ASRTGTGVNSNQPQH
>TRBJ2-3|11|TRBV6-6
AGRSGGTDTQY
>TRBJ2-3|11|TRBV24-1
ATEGSDTDTQY